This T cell receptor (beta chain) is from a study of blood T cell repertoires in COVID-19. Study-wide background: Researchers got acute and convalescent COVID-19 samples from the United States, Italy and Spain. Sample material is recorded as cDNA or gDNA derived from T cells, B-cell-depleted T cells, or PBMCs.

A Seattle source enrolled patients during active infection and followed them longitudinally. In the original workflow: Reference gene primer amplification gave nucleated cell count estimates. Method: immunoSEQ multiplex PCR; TCRdb's copy keeps in-frame clones and lacks some. Clonal size and the V and J genes are those of that table, whereas D and trimming came from the DNA. Here the sample spans 330,000 or so clones, 89% being singletons. This CDR3 has 15 amino acids. Germline V gene lookup returns CDR1 GTSNPN and CDR2 SVGIG (reference sequence). V was clipped by 0 bases and J by 3 bases; unmatched bases: 2.

This TCR was recovered from a woman aged 55-70 years with COVID-19, enrolled during active disease. Sequenced input: peripheral blood. This chain connects TRBV30 to TRBJ2-2; TRBD2 matches 9 bases. CDR3 region: CAWSVSSGDTGELFF. Here the CDR3 DNA reads TGTGCCTGGAGTGTATCTAGCGGGGACACCGGGGAGCTGTTTTTT.